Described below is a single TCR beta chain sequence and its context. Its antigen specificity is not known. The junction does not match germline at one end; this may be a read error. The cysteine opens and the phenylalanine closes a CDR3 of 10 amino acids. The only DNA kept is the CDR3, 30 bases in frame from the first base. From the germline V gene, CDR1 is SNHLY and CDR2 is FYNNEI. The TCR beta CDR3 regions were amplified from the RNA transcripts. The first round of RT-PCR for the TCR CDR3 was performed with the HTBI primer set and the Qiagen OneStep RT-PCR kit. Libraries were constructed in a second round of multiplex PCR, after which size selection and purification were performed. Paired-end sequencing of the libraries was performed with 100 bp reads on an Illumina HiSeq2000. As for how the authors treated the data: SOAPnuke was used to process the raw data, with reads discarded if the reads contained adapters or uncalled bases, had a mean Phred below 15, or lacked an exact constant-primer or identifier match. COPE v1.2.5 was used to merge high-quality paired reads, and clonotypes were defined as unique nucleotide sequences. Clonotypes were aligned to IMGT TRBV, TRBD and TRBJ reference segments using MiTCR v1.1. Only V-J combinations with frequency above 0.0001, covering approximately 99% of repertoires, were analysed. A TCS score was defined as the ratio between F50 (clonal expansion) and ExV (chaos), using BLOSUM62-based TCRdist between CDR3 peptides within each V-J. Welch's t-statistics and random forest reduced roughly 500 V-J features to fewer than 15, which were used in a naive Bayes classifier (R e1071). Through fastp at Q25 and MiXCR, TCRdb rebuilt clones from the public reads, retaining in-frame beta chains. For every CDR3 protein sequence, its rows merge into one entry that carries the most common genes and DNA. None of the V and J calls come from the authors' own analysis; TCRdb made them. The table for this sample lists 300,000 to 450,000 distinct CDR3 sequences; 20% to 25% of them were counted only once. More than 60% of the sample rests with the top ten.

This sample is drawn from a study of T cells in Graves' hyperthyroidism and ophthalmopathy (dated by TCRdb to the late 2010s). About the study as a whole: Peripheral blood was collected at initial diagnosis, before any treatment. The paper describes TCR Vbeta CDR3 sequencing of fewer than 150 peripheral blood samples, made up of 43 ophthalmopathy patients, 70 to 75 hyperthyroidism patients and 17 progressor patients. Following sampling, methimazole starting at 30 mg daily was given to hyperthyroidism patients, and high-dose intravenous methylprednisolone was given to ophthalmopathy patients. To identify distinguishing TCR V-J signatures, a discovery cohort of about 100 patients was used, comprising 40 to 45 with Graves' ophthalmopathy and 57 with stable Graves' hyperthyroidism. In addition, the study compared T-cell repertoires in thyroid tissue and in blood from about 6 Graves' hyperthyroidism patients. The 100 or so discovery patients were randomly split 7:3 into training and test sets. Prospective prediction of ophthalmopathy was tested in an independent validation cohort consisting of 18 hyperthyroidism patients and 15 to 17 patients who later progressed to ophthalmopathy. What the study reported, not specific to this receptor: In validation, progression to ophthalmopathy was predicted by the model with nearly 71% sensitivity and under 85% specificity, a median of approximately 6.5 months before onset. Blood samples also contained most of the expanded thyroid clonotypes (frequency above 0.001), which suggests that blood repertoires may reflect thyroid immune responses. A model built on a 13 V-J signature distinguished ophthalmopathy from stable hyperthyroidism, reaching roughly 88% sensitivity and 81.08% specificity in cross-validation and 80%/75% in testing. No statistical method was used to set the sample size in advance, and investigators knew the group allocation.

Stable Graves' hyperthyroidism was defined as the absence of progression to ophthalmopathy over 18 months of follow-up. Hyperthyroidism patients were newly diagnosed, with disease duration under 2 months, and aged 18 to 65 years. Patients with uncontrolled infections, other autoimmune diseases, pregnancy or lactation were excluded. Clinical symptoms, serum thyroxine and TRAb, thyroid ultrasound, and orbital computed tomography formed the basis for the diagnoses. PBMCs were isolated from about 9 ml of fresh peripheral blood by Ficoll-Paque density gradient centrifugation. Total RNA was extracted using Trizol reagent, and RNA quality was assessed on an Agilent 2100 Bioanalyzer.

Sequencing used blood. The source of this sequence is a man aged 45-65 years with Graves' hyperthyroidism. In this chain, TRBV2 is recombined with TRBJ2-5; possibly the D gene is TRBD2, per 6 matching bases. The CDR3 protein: CASLRENQYF. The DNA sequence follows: TGTGCCAGCCTCCGGGAGAACCAGTACTTC.